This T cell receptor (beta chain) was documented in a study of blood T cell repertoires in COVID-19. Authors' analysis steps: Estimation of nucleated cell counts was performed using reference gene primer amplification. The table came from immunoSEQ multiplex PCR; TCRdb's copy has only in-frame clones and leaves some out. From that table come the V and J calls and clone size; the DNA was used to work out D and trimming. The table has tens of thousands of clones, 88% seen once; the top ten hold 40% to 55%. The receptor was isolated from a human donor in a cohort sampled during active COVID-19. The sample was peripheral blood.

The DNA of the CDR3 is TGTGCCAGCAGCCAAGATGGGGCTAGCAATCAGCCCCAGCATTTT. It specifies CASSQDGASNQPQHF. The chain uses TRBV3-1 (or the pseudogene TRBV3-2) and TRBJ1-5; D is possibly TRBD1 (5 bases). Germline V lookup: CDR1 LGHDT, CDR2 YNNKEL (reference sequence). Trimming left V 0 bases short and J 0 bases short, with 6 bases between. CDR3 size: 15 residues.